This T cell receptor beta chain comes out of a study of long-term antiretroviral therapy in people with HIV. Study at large: Collection of the earliest samples took place about a decade ahead of the 2015 immediate-ART recommendation.

The assay, immunoSEQ v3.0, was run at survey level. Clones were sequenced by immunoSEQ multiplex PCR, and TCRdb holds only the in-frame ones, with some missing. The sample consists of over 25,000 clones, roughly nine tenths of them appearing once. As to this clone: Its antigen is unidentified.

Study-wide results and limits: Even long-term ART left TRB diversity below transplant donor controls, despite gains. The study found narrower CDR3 length ranges in HIV repertoires than in controls.

J was trimmed by 4 bases and V by 5 bases; bases with no gene match: 9. CDR1 and CDR2 (germline): SEHNR, FQNEAQ (reference sequence). This CDR3 contains 16 residues. The TCR was taken from a man in his late teens or twenties with HIV. The sample consisted of unsorted PBMCs, taken 1.1 years after starting antiretroviral therapy. The chain carries TRBV7-9 and TRBJ2-1; 9 positions agree with TRBD2. The CDR3 here is CASSPPSSGTYNEQFF. The CDR3, as DNA: TGTGCCAGCAGCCCCCCCTCTAGCGGGACTTACAATGAGCAGTTCTTC.